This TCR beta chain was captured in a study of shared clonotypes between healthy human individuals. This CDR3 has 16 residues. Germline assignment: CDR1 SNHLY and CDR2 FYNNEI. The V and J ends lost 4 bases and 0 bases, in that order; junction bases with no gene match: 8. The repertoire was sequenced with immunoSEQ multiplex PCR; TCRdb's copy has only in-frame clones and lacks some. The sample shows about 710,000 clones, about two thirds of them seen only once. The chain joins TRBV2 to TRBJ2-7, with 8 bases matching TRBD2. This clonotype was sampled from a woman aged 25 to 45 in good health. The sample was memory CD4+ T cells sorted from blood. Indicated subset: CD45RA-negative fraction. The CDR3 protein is CASSGQGSGSSYEQYF. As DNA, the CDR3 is TGTGCCAGCAGTGGGCAGGGAAGCGGGAGCTCCTACGAGCAGTACTTC.